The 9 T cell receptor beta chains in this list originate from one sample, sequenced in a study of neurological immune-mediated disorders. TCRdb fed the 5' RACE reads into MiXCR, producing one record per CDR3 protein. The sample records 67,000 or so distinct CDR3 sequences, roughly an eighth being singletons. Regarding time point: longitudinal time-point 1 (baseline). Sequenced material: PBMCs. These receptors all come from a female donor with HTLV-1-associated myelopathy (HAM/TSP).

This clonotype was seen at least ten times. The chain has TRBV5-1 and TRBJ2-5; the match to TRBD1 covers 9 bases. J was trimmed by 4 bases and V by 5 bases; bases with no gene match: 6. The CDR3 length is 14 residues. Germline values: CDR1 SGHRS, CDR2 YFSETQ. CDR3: CASRVGQGRETQYF. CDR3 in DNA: TGCGCCAGCAGAGTCGGACAGGGGCGAGAGACCCAGTACTTC.

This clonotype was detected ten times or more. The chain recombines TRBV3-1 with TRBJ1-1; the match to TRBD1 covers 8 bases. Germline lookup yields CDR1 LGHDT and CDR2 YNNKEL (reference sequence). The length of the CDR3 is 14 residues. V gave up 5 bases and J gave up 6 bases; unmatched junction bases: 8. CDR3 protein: CASSIRQGQAEAFF. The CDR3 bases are TGTGCCAGCAGCATCCGACAGGGACAGGCTGAAGCTTTCTTT.

The CDR3 bases are TGTGCCAGCAGCTTGGCGGGAAATCAGCCCCAGCATTTT. It codes for CASSLAGNQPQHF. The chain carries TRBV5-6 and TRBJ1-5; no definite D call. Trimming removed 0 bases from V and 4 bases from J, with 5 bases in between. CDR1 SGHDT and CDR2 YYEEEE come from the germline V gene. This CDR3 contains 13 residues.

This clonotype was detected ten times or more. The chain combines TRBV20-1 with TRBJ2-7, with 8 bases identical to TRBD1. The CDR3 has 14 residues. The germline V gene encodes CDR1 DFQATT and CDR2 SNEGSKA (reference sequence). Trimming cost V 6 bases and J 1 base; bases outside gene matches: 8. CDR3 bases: TGCAGTGCCCCCGGGACAGGTGGATCCTACGAGCAGTACTTC. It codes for CSAPGTGGSYEQYF.

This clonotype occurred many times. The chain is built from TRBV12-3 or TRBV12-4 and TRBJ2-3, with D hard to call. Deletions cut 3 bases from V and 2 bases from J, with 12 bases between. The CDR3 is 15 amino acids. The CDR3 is CASSLTWGNTDTQYF. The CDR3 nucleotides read TGTGCCAGCAGTTTGACGTGGGGTAACACAGATACGCAGTATTTT.

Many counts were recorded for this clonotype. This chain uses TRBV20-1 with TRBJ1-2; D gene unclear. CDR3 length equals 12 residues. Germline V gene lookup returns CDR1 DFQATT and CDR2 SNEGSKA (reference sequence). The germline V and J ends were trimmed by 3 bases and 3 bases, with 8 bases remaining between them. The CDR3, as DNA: TGCAGTGCTAGGGCAGACTACTATGGCTACACCTTC. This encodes CSARADYYGYTF.

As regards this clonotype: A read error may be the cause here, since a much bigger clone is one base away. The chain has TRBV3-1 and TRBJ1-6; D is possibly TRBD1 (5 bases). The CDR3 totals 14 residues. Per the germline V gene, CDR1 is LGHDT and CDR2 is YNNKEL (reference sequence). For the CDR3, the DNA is TGTACCAGCAGCCCCCTCAGGGCAGGAGGCCCCCTCCACTTT. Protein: CTSSPLRAGGPLHF.

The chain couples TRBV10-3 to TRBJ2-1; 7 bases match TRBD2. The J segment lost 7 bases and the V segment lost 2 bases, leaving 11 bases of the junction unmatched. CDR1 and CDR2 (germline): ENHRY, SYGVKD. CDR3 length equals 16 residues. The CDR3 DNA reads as TGTGCCATCAGTGAGCCGGCGGGCGGGAGCTCGAATGAGCAGTTCTTC. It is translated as CAISEPAGGSSNEQFF.

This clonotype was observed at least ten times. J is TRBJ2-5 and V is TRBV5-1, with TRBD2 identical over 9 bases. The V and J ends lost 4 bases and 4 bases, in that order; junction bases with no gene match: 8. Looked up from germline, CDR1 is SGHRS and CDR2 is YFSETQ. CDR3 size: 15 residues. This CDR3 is CASSRFRAGGETQYF. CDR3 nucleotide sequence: TGCGCCAGCAGCAGGTTCCGAGCGGGGGGAGAGACCCAGTACTTC.